This entry lists 22 T cell receptor beta chains sequenced from one sample in a study of cytomegalovirus exposure and HLA in healthy donors. The PCR had 60 Vbeta and 13 Jbeta primers. Profiled with immunoSEQ multiplex PCR; TCRdb holds only in-frame clones, not every one. The sample contains 120,000 to 150,000 clones, approximately 88% of which appear only once. The sequenced sample consisted of PBMCs. The receptors come from a woman aged 35 to 49 in good health and CMV-seronegative.

In DNA, the CDR3 is TGTGCCAGCAGCTTCCAGAGAGGTACCCTAAGCACAGATACGCAGTATTTT. It is translated as CASSFQRGTLSTDTQYF. The J gene is TRBJ2-3, the V gene TRBV7-8; D unclear. The CDR3 covers 17 residues. Trimming pared 3 bases from V and 0 bases from J, leaving 16 bases between. Germline CDR1 and CDR2: SGHVS and FQNEAQ.

This rearrangement joins TRBV6-5 to TRBJ2-1; unclear D gene. The CDR3 is 16 amino acids. Germline CDR1 is MNHEY and CDR2 is SVGAGI. V was cut by 0 bases and J by 0 bases, with 9 bases left in between. CDR3 DNA sequence: TGTGCCAGCAGTTACTCCCGCCATAGCTCCTACAATGAGCAGTTCTTC. This gives the protein CASSYSRHSSYNEQFF.

In nucleotides, the CDR3 is TGCAGCGGGACACGGGACACTACTTACACTGAAGCTTTCTTT. Protein product: CSGTRDTTYTEAFF. The J gene is TRBJ1-1, the V gene TRBV29-1, with D possibly TRBD1 on 6 matching bases. CDR3 size: 14 residues. V shed 7 bases and J shed 3 bases, with 18 bases lying between them. The germline CDR1 and CDR2 sequences are SQVTM and ANQGSEA. The full variable domain, rest sourced from reference TRBV29-1 and TRBJ1-1, is SAVISQKPSRDICQRGTSLTIQCQVDSQVTMMFWYRQQPGQSLTLIATANQGSEATYESGFVIDKFPISRPNLTFSTLTVSNMSPEDSSIYLCSGTRDTTYTEAFFGQGTRLTVV.

This chain links TRBV21-1 with TRBJ2-2; the DNA was not used to check the table's D call, TRBD2. TRBV21-1 has pseudogene status. This CDR3 has 18 residues. CDR3 in DNA: TGTGCCAGCAGCAAAGTAGAGAGGACTAGGAGGCGAACCGGGGAGCTGTTTTTT. This translates into CASSKVERTRRRTGELFF.

This chain links TRBV29-1 with TRBJ2-5; D is unresolved. Deletions cut 6 bases from V and 0 bases from J, with 14 bases between. Germline CDR1 SQVTM, CDR2 ANQGSEA. CDR3 length: 14 amino acids. The CDR3 DNA is TGCAGCGTCCGCCAGCGATCGTACCAAGAGACCCAGTACTTC. Protein sequence: CSVRQRSYQETQYF.

The genes are TRBV11-2 and TRBJ2-7; D is perhaps TRBD2 (5 bases). The V end was cut by 8 bases, the J end by 2 bases, with 7 bases between. The CDR3 runs 11 residues. Germline V gene data show CDR1 as SGHAT and CDR2 as FQNNGV. The chain's CDR3 is CASLRAYEQYF. Here the CDR3 DNA reads TGTGCCAGCCTGCGGGCCTACGAGCAGTACTTC.

This chain joins TRBV19 and TRBJ1-5; D may be TRBD1 (6 bases). From germline, CDR1 is LNHDA and CDR2 SQIVND (reference sequence). The CDR3 is made up of 16 amino acids. V was clipped by 2 bases and J by 5 bases, with 16 bases between them. DNA of the CDR3: TGTGCCAGTAGTATATCAGGGGCTCACCTTTATCAGCCCCAGCATTTT. As protein: CASSISGAHLYQPQHF. Full variable domain (missing parts from reference TRBV19 and TRBJ1-5): DGGITQSPKYLFRKEGQNVTLSCEQNLNHDAMYWYRQDPGQGLRLIYYSQIVNDFQKGDIAEGYSVSREKKESFPLTVTSAQKNPTAFYLCASSISGAHLYQPQHFGDGTRLSIL.

This chain joins TRBV12-2 and TRBJ1-5; TRBD1, the D gene given by the table, was not confirmed from the DNA. TRBV12-2 is a documented pseudogene. The CDR3 is 14 residues long. Here the CDR3 reads CASRPRGSNQPQHF. CDR3 nucleotide sequence: TGTGCAAGTCGCCCCAGGGGAAGCAATCAGCCCCAGCATTTT.

The chain has TRBV6-5 and TRBJ2-1, with unresolved D. V lost 4 bases and J 7 bases, leaving 17 bases between the germline ends. The CDR3 loop spans 15 amino acids. CDR1 and CDR2 from the germline V gene are MNHEY and SVGAGI. CDR3 residues: CASSFWQSPLNEQFF. CDR3 in DNA: TGTGCCAGCAGTTTTTGGCAATCGCCCTTAAATGAGCAGTTCTTC.

The genes are TRBV5-1 and TRBJ1-2; a possible D gene is TRBD1 (5 bases). The germline V gene encodes CDR1 SGHRS and CDR2 YFSETQ. Trimming removed 2 bases at V and 6 bases at J, with 17 bases between. The CDR3 length is 15 residues. The CDR3 loop reads CASSLSQWGGDGYTF. The CDR3, as DNA: TGCGCCAGCAGCTTATCTCAATGGGGGGGTGATGGCTACACCTTC.

V is TRBV7-9 and J is TRBJ1-1, with 7 bases fitting TRBD1. V lost 3 bases to trimming and J lost 4 bases; unmatched junction nucleotides: 8. CDR3 size: 15 residues. Germline loops: CDR1 SEHNR, CDR2 FQNEAQ (reference sequence). The CDR3 reads CASSFPRQGPTEAFF. The DNA of the CDR3 is TGTGCCAGCAGCTTCCCAAGACAGGGCCCCACTGAAGCTTTCTTT.

J is TRBJ2-7 and V is TRBV18; tentative D call: TRBD1 (6 bases). Germline V gives CDR1 KGHSH, CDR2 LQKENI. The CDR3 runs to 15 residues. V gave up 3 bases and J gave up 0 bases, with 12 bases separating them. CDR3 protein: CASSPAGTNSYEQYF. CDR3 bases: TGTGCCAGCTCACCGGCAGGGACAAACTCCTACGAGCAGTACTTC.

The genes are TRBV5-1 and TRBJ2-2, with D possibly matching TRBD2 (6 bases). With 1 base removed from V and 5 bases from J, the gap between germline ends came to 15 bases. Germline V lookup: CDR1 SGHRS, CDR2 YFSETQ. The CDR3 covers 16 residues. CDR3 bases: TGCGCCAGCAGCTTGAATACGGGAGAGGGAACCGGGGAGCTGTTTTTT. Its protein is CASSLNTGEGTGELFF.

The rearrangement uses TRBV11-3 and TRBJ2-3, with D perhaps TRBD1 (5 bases). CDR3 length: 12 residues. Trimming removed 1 base at V and 6 bases at J, with 5 bases between. Germline CDR1 reads SGHNT; CDR2 reads YENEEA. CDR3 in DNA: TGTGCCAGCAGCTTAGCAGGGGATACGCAGTATTTT. Protein product: CASSLAGDTQYF. Filled out from reference TRBV11-3 and TRBJ2-3, the complete variable domain reads EAGVVQSPRYKIIEKKQPVAFWCNPISGHNTLYWYLQNLGQGPELLIRYENEEAVDDSQLPKDRFSAERLKGVDSTLKIQPAELGDSAVYLCASSLAGDTQYFGPGTRLTVL.

The rearrangement links TRBV6-1 to TRBJ2-7, with TRBD1 identical over 7 bases. The germline V gene has CDR1 MNHNS and CDR2 SASEGT. Losses at the gene ends were 6 bases for V and 0 bases for J; bases not matched to a gene: 8. There are 15 residues in the CDR3. CDR3 sequence (DNA): TGTGCCAGCAGGATAGGGACAGCCTCCTCCTACGAGCAGTACTTC. Translating it yields CASRIGTASSYEQYF.

The chain has TRBV28 and TRBJ2-5; D is unresolved. The end of the DNA aligns better with TRBJ2-7, so the J call may be wrong. In germline, CDR1 is MDHEN, CDR2 SYDVKM. The CDR3 is 12 amino acids. CDR3 bases: TGTGCCAGCAGTTTATCACAGAACGAGCAGTACTTC. Residues: CASSLSQNEQYF.

V gene TRBV7-9 combines with J gene TRBJ1-5; tentative D call: TRBD1 (5 bases). The CDR3 has 17 residues. Germline CDR1 reads SEHNR; CDR2 reads FQNEAQ (reference sequence). Trimming shortened V by 1 base and J by 3 bases, and 16 bases separated the two germline ends. The CDR3 reads CASSLGSGQGDNQPQHF. The CDR3 DNA reads TGTGCCAGCAGCTTAGGGTCCGGTCAGGGCGACAATCAGCCCCAGCATTTT.

This chain joins TRBV30 and TRBJ2-3, with D perhaps TRBD1 (5 bases). V was pared by 4 bases and J by 2 bases, with 7 bases between. The CDR3 loop spans 12 amino acids. Germline V CDR1 and CDR2: GTSNPN, SVGIG (reference sequence). Written as DNA, the CDR3 is TGTGCCTGGACAGGGCTCACAGATACGCAGTATTTT. Its translation is CAWTGLTDTQYF.

V is TRBV4-1 and J is TRBJ2-3; the D gene is possibly TRBD1 (5 bases). The CDR3 is made up of 17 amino acids. With 1 base removed from V and 0 bases from J, the gap between germline ends came to 14 bases. Looked up from germline, CDR1 is MGHRA and CDR2 is YSYEKL. CDR3 sequence reads: CASSQALQASSTDTQYF. The CDR3, as DNA: TGCGCCAGCAGCCAAGCACTACAGGCTTCTAGCACAGATACGCAGTATTTT.

This chain's CDR3 is CASTLVGGAGANVLTF. The CDR3 bases are TGTGCCAGCACCCTAGTGGGGGGGGCTGGGGCCAACGTCCTGACTTTC. The gene calls are TRBV28 and TRBJ2-6; 7 bases fit TRBD2. The CDR3 consists of 16 residues. Germline V gene sequence: CDR1 MDHEN, CDR2 SYDVKM. Trimming removed 7 bases from V and 2 bases from J; junction bases left unmatched: 8.

This chain joins TRBV15 and TRBJ2-3; a possible D gene is TRBD2 (5 bases). Germline CDR1 LNHNV, CDR2 YYDKDF (reference sequence). The CDR3 contains 15 residues. V lost 1 base and J lost 1, with 9 bases in between. CDR3 sequence reads: CATSRGDSGTDTQYF. As DNA, the CDR3 is TGTGCCACCAGCAGAGGGGATAGCGGCACAGATACGCAGTATTTT.

The rearrangement links TRBV6-5 to TRBJ2-1; a weak D match, TRBD2 (5 bases). This CDR3 spans 12 amino acids. Trimming took 6 bases from V and 9 from J, leaving 12 bases between them. From germline, CDR1 is MNHEY and CDR2 SVGAGI. The CDR3 DNA reads TGTGCCAGCAGCAGTCCCGCGGGTGAGCAGTTCTTC. The encoded protein is CASSSPAGEQFF.